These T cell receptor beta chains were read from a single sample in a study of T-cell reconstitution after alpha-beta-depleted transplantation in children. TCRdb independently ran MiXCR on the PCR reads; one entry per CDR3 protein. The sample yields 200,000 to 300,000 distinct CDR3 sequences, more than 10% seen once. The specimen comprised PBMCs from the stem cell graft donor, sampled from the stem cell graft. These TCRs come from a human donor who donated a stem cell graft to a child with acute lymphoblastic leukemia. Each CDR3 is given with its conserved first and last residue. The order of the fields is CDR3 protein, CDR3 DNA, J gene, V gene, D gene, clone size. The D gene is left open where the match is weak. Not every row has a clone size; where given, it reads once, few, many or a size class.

CASSLFTSGFLADTQYF,TGTGCCAGCAGCTTATTCACTAGCGGGTTTCTGGCAGATACGCAGTATTTT,TRBJ2-3,TRBV7-8,TRBD2,many
CSARDNEFGGHNEQFF,TGCAGTGCTAGAGATAATGAATTCGGGGGCCACAATGAGCAGTTCTTC,TRBJ2-1,TRBV20-1,.,many
CASLESKGYTF,TGTGCCAGCCTCGAGTCGAAGGGCTACACCTTC,TRBJ1-2,TRBV7-9,.,.
CASVQGGSGSNEQFF,TGTGCCAGTGTTCAAGGGGGTAGCGGGTCAAATGAGCAGTTCTTC,TRBJ2-1,TRBV25-1,.,.
CASSQTGGGAEAFF,TGTGCCAGCAGCCAAACGGGGGGTGGGGCTGAAGCTTTCTTT,TRBJ1-1,TRBV3-1,.,many
CSVVRGLNTEAFF,TGCAGCGTTGTAAGGGGTCTGAACACTGAAGCTTTCTTT,TRBJ1-1,TRBV29-1,.,many
CASSRPGTGSYEQYF,TGTGCCAGCAGTCGACCCGGGACAGGGTCCTACGAGCAGTACTTC,TRBJ2-7,TRBV28,TRBD1,many
CASSLIAGGDYGYTF,TGTGCCAGCAGCTTAATAGCCGGGGGCGACTATGGCTACACCTTC,TRBJ1-2,TRBV7-8,.,few
CASSQEGDRDTQYF,TGTGCCAGCAGCCAAGAGGGGGATCGTGATACGCAGTATTTT,TRBJ2-3,TRBV14,.,many
CASRNGRVDYEQYF,TGTGCCAGCAGGAATGGGCGGGTGGACTACGAGCAGTACTTC,TRBJ2-7,TRBV12-3/TRBV12-4,.,many
CASSNTGGAADTQYF,TGTGCCAGCTCAAACACGGGGGGGGCGGCAGATACGCAGTATTTT,TRBJ2-3,TRBV3-1,TRBD2,.
CAISGSVPMNTEAFF,TGTGCCATCAGTGGTTCAGTCCCCATGAACACTGAAGCTTTCTTT,TRBJ1-1,TRBV10-3,.,many
CASSLVSGTRFYEQYF,TGTGCCAGCAGTCTAGTTAGCGGGACCCGATTCTACGAGCAGTACTTC,TRBJ2-7,TRBV12-3/TRBV12-4,TRBD2,many
CASSPGQVSYEQYF,TGCGCCAGCAGCCCGGGACAAGTCTCCTACGAGCAGTACTTC,TRBJ2-7,TRBV4-3,.,many
CASRGLSTDTQYF,TGCGCCAGCAGGGGACTTTCCACAGATACGCAGTATTTT,TRBJ2-3,TRBV5-1,.,many
CASSKAAGGTYEQYF,TGTGCCAGCAGCAAAGCGGCAGGGGGCACCTACGAGCAGTACTTC,TRBJ2-7,TRBV7-9,TRBD1,few
CASSHKSYRFYNEQFF,TGTGCCAGCAGCCATAAGAGTTACAGATTCTACAATGAGCAGTTCTTC,TRBJ2-1,TRBV14,.,many
CASSRRGHPDAEAFF,TGTGCCAGCAGTCGAAGGGGACACCCGGACGCTGAAGCTTTCTTT,TRBJ1-1,TRBV6-2/TRBV6-3,.,.
CSANGQGIYEQYF,TGCAGTGCGAACGGACAGGGAATCTACGAGCAGTACTTC,TRBJ2-7,TRBV20-1,TRBD1,many
CSVEVTGLYEQYF,TGCAGCGTTGAAGTAACAGGGCTCTACGAGCAGTACTTC,TRBJ2-7,TRBV29-1,.,many
CASRSRGAFSYEQYF,TGTGCCAGCCGATCTCGAGGCGCTTTCTCCTACGAGCAGTACTTC,TRBJ2-7,TRBV27,.,few
CASSPGTSLNEQFF,TGTGCCAGCAGTCCTGGGACTAGCCTAAATGAGCAGTTCTTC,TRBJ2-1,TRBV13,TRBD2,many
CVAGSGGANSEQYF,TGTGTCGCGGGGAGCGGGGGGGCCAACTCCGAGCAGTACTTC,TRBJ2-7,TRBV6-1,TRBD2,many
CAISEAREDPYGYTF,TGTGCCATCAGTGAAGCAAGGGAGGACCCCTATGGCTACACCTTC,TRBJ1-2,TRBV10-3,.,few
CAAGQRNEQYF,TGTGCCGCCGGACAGAGAAACGAGCAGTACTTC,TRBJ2-7,TRBV28,.,many
CASSSRDRSSYEQYF,TGCGCCAGCAGCTCCCGGGACAGGAGCTCCTACGAGCAGTACTTC,TRBJ2-7,TRBV5-1,TRBD1,.
CSYYPSERNGYTF,TGCAGTTATTACCCCTCGGAGCGGAATGGCTACACCTTC,TRBJ1-2,TRBV29-1,.,many
CASSSGLLSLTPGLLFF,TGTGCCAGCAGTTCGGGACTTCTTTCCTTAACACCGGGGTTGCTGTTTTTT,TRBJ2-2,TRBV28,.,few
CASSPLGGNNYGYTF,TGTGCCAGCAGTCCCTTAGGGGGGAATAACTATGGCTACACCTTC,TRBJ1-2,TRBV28,.,many
CSVQDSYEQYF,TGCAGCGTTCAGGACAGCTACGAGCAGTACTTC,TRBJ2-7,TRBV29-1,.,many
CASRRQGALPPYTF,TGTGCCAGCAGGAGACAGGGGGCGCTTCCCCCCTACACCTTC,TRBJ1-2,TRBV28,TRBD1,many
CATSQLAGLYNEQFF,TGTGCCACCAGTCAACTAGCGGGGCTTTACAATGAGCAGTTCTTC,TRBJ2-1,TRBV24-1,TRBD2,many
CASRDFSYNEQFF,TGTGCCAGCCGGGACTTCTCCTACAATGAGCAGTTCTTC,TRBJ2-1,TRBV12-3/TRBV12-4,.,many
CASSLDQLFSGTYNEQFF,TGTGCCAGCAGCTTAGATCAGTTATTTAGCGGGACCTACAATGAGCAGTTCTTC,TRBJ2-1,TRBV11-2,TRBD2,many
CASSLSDASTDTQYF,TGTGCCAGCAGTCTATCTGACGCGAGCACAGATACGCAGTATTTT,TRBJ2-3,TRBV6-1,.,many
CASSLARETDTQYF,TGCGCCAGCAGCTTGGCCAGGGAGACAGATACGCAGTATTTT,TRBJ2-3,TRBV5-1,.,.
CASSPPRGWTEAFF,TGTGCCAGCAGTCCCCCTAGGGGATGGACTGAAGCTTTCTTT,TRBJ1-1,TRBV28,.,many
CASVNPNTEAFF,TGTGCCAGCGTGAACCCAAACACTGAAGCTTTCTTT,TRBJ1-1,TRBV2,.,.
CASSPDRGRYEQFF,TGTGCCAGCAGCCCCGACAGGGGGCGATATGAGCAGTTCTTC,TRBJ2-1,TRBV7-2,TRBD1,few
CASSQDNSPGEQFF,TGTGCCAGCAGCCAAGATAACTCCCCGGGTGAGCAGTTCTTC,TRBJ2-1,TRBV4-2,.,many
CASSPYRATSGETQYF,TGTGCCAGCAGCCCATACAGAGCGACGAGCGGGGAGACCCAGTACTTC,TRBJ2-5,TRBV7-8,.,.
CASSLHPGASTDTQYF,TGCGCCAGCAGCCTCCACCCCGGGGCGAGCACAGATACGCAGTATTTT,TRBJ2-3,TRBV4-3,.,many
CATSDNRGAQGETQYF,TGTGCCACCAGTGATAACAGGGGGGCGCAGGGAGAGACCCAGTACTTC,TRBJ2-5,TRBV24-1,TRBD1,many
CASSHRPTGLAEETQYF,TGTGCCAGCAGCCACAGACCCACGGGACTAGCGGAAGAGACCCAGTACTTC,TRBJ2-5,TRBV3-1,TRBD2,many
CASSLSRGRDIQYF,TGCGCCAGCAGCTTGAGCCGCGGGCGCGACATTCAGTACTTC,TRBJ2-4,TRBV5-1,.,many
CASSLEGVTEAFF,TGTGCCAGCAGCCTCGAGGGGGTCACTGAAGCTTTCTTT,TRBJ1-1,TRBV7-2,.,many